This T cell receptor beta chain was sequenced during a study of Ad26.COV2.S vaccination and SARS-CoV-2 variants. The germline CDR1 and CDR2 sequences are MDHEN and SYDVKM. The CDR3 contains 16 residues. Trimming took 7 bases from V and 0 from J, leaving 18 bases between them. Measured with immunoSEQ multiplex PCR; TCRdb has only the in-frame clones, and not every one. The table shows some 180,000 clones, with roughly 89% occurring only once. The gene calls are TRBV28 and TRBJ1-2; the D gene is possibly TRBD1 (6 bases). Sequencing used peripheral blood, obtained after recovery from COVID-19. The sequence was collected from a human donor who had recovered from COVID-19. CDR3 sequence (DNA): TGTGCCAGCACCCCCCCCCAACAGGGTGCTAACTATGGCTACACCTTC. Protein: CASTPPQQGANYGYTF.